Listed below are T cell receptor beta chains from one sample, sequenced in a study of T-cell reconstitution after alpha-beta-depleted transplantation in children. TCRdb processed the PCR reads anew with MiXCR; each CDR3 protein has one entry. Of around 380,000 distinct CDR3 sequences in the sample, about a tenth were seen once. This material consisted of PBMCs from the stem cell graft donor, taken from the stem cell graft. The receptors were gathered from a human donor who donated a stem cell graft to a child with acute myeloid leukemia. Each CDR3 is given with its conserved first and last residue. A D gene is named only where the DNA matches it firmly. Size is omitted from some rows. Given values are once, few, many or a class for expanded clones.

- - TRBJ2-2 TRBV5-1 TGCGCCAGCAGGGACAGACCCTCGAACACCGGGGAGCTGTTTTTT CASRDRPSNTGELFF
- TRBD1 TRBJ1-1 TRBV7-9 TGTGCCAGCACCAATCTGTTGGACAGGGGCAACGAAGCTTTCTTT CASTNLLDRGNEAFF
- - TRBJ2-5 TRBV14 TGTGCCAGCAGCCAAGTTTGGCCAGCAATTCAAGAGACCCGGTACTTC CASSQVWPAIQETRYF
- - TRBJ1-6 TRBV7-2 TGTGCCAGCAGCTTACCGGATAATTCACCCCTCCACTTT CASSLPDNSPLHF
many TRBD2 TRBJ2-3 TRBV12-3/TRBV12-4 TGTGCCAGCAGTTTACTAGCGGGCTTCACAGATACGCAGTATTTT CASSLLAGFTDTQYF
many - TRBJ2-7 TRBV7-9 TGTGCCAGCAGCGGGACGCCACGAAGGTACGAGCAGTACTTC CASSGTPRRYEQYF
many - TRBJ2-1 TRBV9 TGTGCCAGCAGCCCACTCTCCGATGAGCAGTTCTTC CASSPLSDEQFF
few TRBD1 TRBJ1-4 TRBV25-1 TGTGCCAGCAGTCCGGGACAGGGGGGCGGCGGTGAAAAACTGTTTTTT CASSPGQGGGGEKLFF
- TRBD2 TRBJ2-5 TRBV10-3 TGTGCCATCAGTGAGCATGCGGGCGGGAGGTCGAGAGGAGAGACCCAGTACTTC CAISEHAGGRSRGETQYF
- TRBD2 TRBJ2-7 TRBV11-2 TGTGCCAGCAGCGTCGGACTAGCGGGGCTAATTTACGAGCAGTACTTC CASSVGLAGLIYEQYF
- - TRBJ2-1 TRBV27 TGTGCCAGATGTGTAGCGGAGTACAATGAGCAGTTCTTC CARCVAEYNEQFF
- TRBD1 TRBJ1-2 TRBV3-1 TGTGCCAGCAGCCCCGGGACAGGGGATCTTGGGGGTTATGGCTACACCTTC CASSPGTGDLGGYGYTF
many - TRBJ1-3 TRBV5-8 TGTGCCAGCAGCGCGTCCAGGGGAAACACCATATATTTT CASSASRGNTIYF
- - TRBJ2-2 TRBV4-1 TGCGCCAGCAGCCAAGAACCGGTTGCCGGGGAGCTGTTTTTT CASSQEPVAGELFF
many TRBD1 TRBJ1-4 TRBV7-9 TGTGCCAGCAGCTTTCGTGACAGGGGATACGATGAAAAACTGTTTTTT CASSFRDRGYDEKLFF
- - TRBJ1-1 TRBV18 TGTGCCAGCTCACCATCCCTCCGGGGCCGGAACACTGAAGCTTTCTTT CASSPSLRGRNTEAFF
- - TRBJ1-2 TRBV27 TGTGCCAGCAGGGGGGGGGCAGAGGGCTACACCTTC CASRGGAEGYTF
- - TRBJ1-3 TRBV4-1 TGCGCCAGCAGCCAAGATTGGCAGCACTCTGGAAACACCATATATTTT CASSQDWQHSGNTIYF